This is a list of T cell receptor beta chains from one sample in a study of Graves' ophthalmopathy and Graves' hyperthyroidism. MiXCR was run by TCRdb on the multiplex PCR reads, yielding one entry per CDR3 protein. The repertoire consists of just over 400,000 distinct CDR3 sequences, with under 25% occurring once and the leading ten covering 2.5% to 3%. The sequencing input was peripheral blood. The receptors stem from a woman aged 18-29 years with stable Graves' hyperthyroidism. CDR3s include the opening cysteine and the closing phenylalanine or tryptophan. D genes are given only for firm matches. Where a row states a size, it is once, few, many or the class of an expanded clone; other rows omit it.

V gene: TRBV20-1
J gene: TRBJ2-5
clone size: many
D gene: TRBD2
CDR3 length: 14
CDR3 protein: CSARRDPREETQYF
CDR3 DNA: TGCAGTGCTCGCAGGGACCCGCGGGAGGAGACCCAGTACTTC

V gene: TRBV27
J gene: TRBJ2-7
clone size: .
D gene: .
CDR3 length: 16
CDR3 protein: CASSFKGPPWSYEQYF
CDR3 DNA: TGTGCCAGCAGTTTTAAGGGACCCCCGTGGTCCTACGAGCAGTACTTC

V gene: TRBV20-1
J gene: TRBJ2-7
clone size: .
D gene: TRBD2
CDR3 length: 16
CDR3 protein: CSASGLAGDVSYEQYF
CDR3 DNA: TGCAGTGCTAGTGGACTAGCGGGAGATGTCTCCTACGAGCAGTACTTC

V gene: TRBV6-5
J gene: TRBJ2-7
clone size: many
D gene: .
CDR3 length: 14
CDR3 protein: CASSYSGQNYEQYF
CDR3 DNA: TGTGCCAGCAGTTACTCGGGTCAGAACTACGAGCAGTACTTC

V gene: TRBV18
J gene: TRBJ1-3
clone size: few
D gene: .
CDR3 length: 15
CDR3 protein: CASLSGISSGNTIYF
CDR3 DNA: TGTGCCAGCTTGTCAGGGATTTCCTCTGGAAACACCATATATTTT

V gene: TRBV25-1
J gene: TRBJ1-5
clone size: many
D gene: .
CDR3 length: 16
CDR3 protein: CASSDSTEGGNQPQHF
CDR3 DNA: TGTGCCAGCAGTGATTCGACAGAGGGGGGCAATCAGCCCCAGCATTTT

V gene: TRBV11-2
J gene: TRBJ2-2
clone size: many
D gene: .
CDR3 length: 16
CDR3 protein: CASSFRSASNTGELFF
CDR3 DNA: TGTGCCAGCAGCTTTCGTAGCGCGTCGAACACCGGGGAGCTGTTTTTT

V gene: TRBV6-2/TRBV6-3
J gene: TRBJ2-7
clone size: .
D gene: TRBD2
CDR3 length: 14
CDR3 protein: CASSASGRRGEQYF
CDR3 DNA: TGTGCCAGCAGCGCTAGCGGGAGGAGAGGCGAGCAGTACTTC

V gene: TRBV6-5
J gene: TRBJ1-2
clone size: .
D gene: .
CDR3 length: 15
CDR3 protein: CASSYVDTPNYGYTF
CDR3 DNA: TGTGCCAGCAGTTACGTAGACACTCCTAACTATGGCTACACCTTC

V gene: TRBV6-5
J gene: TRBJ2-5
clone size: many
D gene: .
CDR3 length: 13
CDR3 protein: CASTADGEETQYF
CDR3 DNA: TGTGCCAGCACCGCCGACGGGGAAGAGACCCAGTACTTC

V gene: TRBV7-9
J gene: TRBJ1-2
clone size: .
D gene: .
CDR3 length: 13
CDR3 protein: CASSFISNYGYTF
CDR3 DNA: TGTGCCAGCAGTTTTATCAGTAACTATGGCTACACCTTC